One and the same sample provided the 25 T cell receptor beta chains below, sequenced in a study of CD8 T cells in ankylosing spondylitis. TCRdb re-called the 5' RACE reads with MiXCR, one entry per CDR3 protein. The top ten clones hold around 7% of a sample with roughly 250,000 distinct CDR3 sequences, around 9.1% of them seen once. Sequencing was done on a sample of blood, either unsorted or a sorted T cell fraction (not recorded which). Receptors were obtained from a male donor with ankylosing spondylitis or in good health (not recorded which).

V gene TRBV7-2 combines with J gene TRBJ2-1, with 7 nucleotides matching TRBD2. V lost 4 bases and J lost 3; bases outside the gene matches: 6. CDR1 is SGHTA and CDR2 is FQGNSA in the germline V gene. This CDR3 contains 15 residues. CDR3 amino acids: CASSSVRGYYNEQFF. CDR3 in DNA: TGTGCCAGCAGCTCGGTGCGGGGGTACTACAATGAGCAGTTCTTC.

The CDR3 nucleotides read TGCAGCGTTGAAGATCGTTTCGAGTCAGATACGCAGTATTTT. This codes for CSVEDRFESDTQYF. The V gene is TRBV29-1, the J gene TRBJ2-3; D call uncertain. Trimming removed 0 bases from V and 4 bases from J, with 11 bases in between. The CDR3 sequence is 14 residues long. Germline V CDR1 and CDR2: SQVTM, ANQGSEA.

This chain connects TRBV30 to TRBJ2-1; D is possibly TRBD1 (5 bases). V was shortened by 0 bases and J by 2 bases, with 11 bases between the two germline ends. Germline values: CDR1 GTSNPN, CDR2 SVGIG (reference sequence). This CDR3 contains 15 residues. The CDR3 here is CAWSVGQGTYNEQFF. The CDR3 region has the DNA TGTGCCTGGAGTGTGGGCCAGGGAACCTACAATGAGCAGTTCTTC.

This clonotype appeared many times. The J gene is TRBJ2-3, the V gene TRBV10-3, with D perhaps assigned TRBD1 or TRBD2 (5 bases each). V lost 3 bases, J lost 2 bases, and 12 bases lay in between. CDR3 length: 15 amino acids. Germline CDR1 is ENHRY and CDR2 is SYGVKD. The CDR3 coding sequence is TGTGCCATCAGTGATAAGGGACCAACCACAGATACGCAGTATTTT. This translates into CAISDKGPTTDTQYF.

This clonotype was picked up many times. V usage is TRBV11-2 and J usage is TRBJ2-3; TRBD1 or TRBD2 may be the D gene (5 bases each). CDR3 length equals 14 residues. V gave up 6 bases and J gave up 6 bases, with 16 bases separating them. CDR1 SGHAT and CDR2 FQNNGV come from the germline V gene. CDR3 loop: CASSFLVGVDTQYF. In DNA form, the CDR3 reads TGTGCCAGCAGTTTCCTAGTGGGGGTGGATACGCAGTATTTT. The full variable domain, with the rest looked up from reference TRBV11-2 and TRBJ2-3, is EAGVAQSPRYKIIEKRQSVAFWCNPISGHATLYWYQQILGQGPKLLIQFQNNGVVDDSQLPKDRFSAERLKGVDSTLKIQPAKLEDSAVYLCASSFLVGVDTQYFGPGTRLTVL.

The chain recombines TRBV7-8 with TRBJ2-7, with TRBD1 identical over 7 bases. The CDR3 has 14 residues. Trimming took 5 bases from V and 3 from J; bases not matched to a gene: 7. Germline V gene lookup returns CDR1 SGHVS and CDR2 FQNEAQ. Written as DNA, the CDR3 is TGTGCCAGCAGCCCAGGGTCAGGGGGCTACGAGCAGTACTTC. Its translation is CASSPGSGGYEQYF.

This chain links TRBV3-1 with TRBJ2-7; 12 bases match TRBD2. V was clipped by 7 bases and J by 3 bases; unmatched bases: 13. Germline CDR1 reads LGHDT; CDR2 reads YNNKEL (reference sequence). The CDR3 has 17 residues. CDR3 amino acids: CASTHETSGGHIYEQYF. In DNA, the CDR3 is TGTGCCAGCACCCATGAGACTAGCGGGGGACATATCTACGAGCAGTACTTC.

The chain carries TRBV24-1 and TRBJ2-1; 11 nucleotides align to TRBD2. The J segment lost 9 bases and the V segment lost 1 base, leaving 10 bases of the junction unmatched. Germline-derived CDR1 and CDR2 are KGHDR and SFDVKD. CDR3 size: 17 residues. CDR3 protein: CATSDFGVAGGPGEQFF. The CDR3, as DNA: TGTGCCACCAGTGATTTTGGTGTAGCGGGAGGGCCGGGTGAGCAGTTCTTC.

In its sample, this clonotype was seen many times. The CDR3 DNA is TGTGCCAGCAGTACTACCCCCGGTACGCAGTATTTT. Residues: CASSTTPGTQYF. This chain uses TRBV7-2 with TRBJ2-3; D is unresolved. Germline lookup yields CDR1 SGHTA and CDR2 FQGNSA. CDR3 length equals 12 residues. Trimming shortened V by 6 bases and J by 8 bases, and 12 bases separated the two germline ends.

This clonotype was picked up many times. The chain joins TRBV7-8 to TRBJ2-6; D gene ambiguous. This CDR3 comprises 14 residues. The V end was cut by 6 bases, the J end by 4 bases, with 10 bases between. Germline V gives CDR1 SGHVS, CDR2 FQNEAQ. CDR3: CASSRPGGANVLTF. Written as DNA, the CDR3 is TGTGCCAGCAGTAGACCCGGCGGGGCCAACGTCCTGACTTTC. The full variable domain, with the rest looked up from reference TRBV7-8 and TRBJ2-6, is GAGVSQSPRYKVAKRGQDVALRCDPISGHVSLFWYQQALGQGPEFLTYFQNEAQLDKSGLPSDRFFAERPEGSVSTLKIQRTQQEDSAVYLCASSRPGGANVLTFGAGSRLTVL.

Many counts were recorded for this clonotype. This chain links TRBV4-1 with TRBJ1-1; the D gene is possibly TRBD1 (5 bases). The V end lost 1 base, the J end lost 6 bases, and 9 bases lay between the germline ends. The CDR3 has 13 residues. Germline V gives CDR1 MGHRA, CDR2 YSYEKL. CDR3 loop: CASSQVLGAEAFF. The DNA for the CDR3 is TGCGCCAGCAGCCAAGTTCTAGGGGCTGAAGCTTTCTTT.

There are many counts of this clonotype. The V gene is TRBV18, the J gene TRBJ1-2, with TRBD1 as a possible D gene (5 bases). This CDR3 contains 13 residues. Trimming pared 2 bases from V and 8 bases from J, leaving 12 bases between. CDR1 and CDR2 (germline): KGHSH, LQKENI. As DNA, the CDR3 is TGTGCCAGCTCACCAGAACTGGGGCCAGGCTACACCTTC. Its translation: CASSPELGPGYTF.

The V and J genes are TRBV30 and TRBJ2-1; no firm D call. V was trimmed by 0 bases and J by 5 bases, leaving 2 bases between them. The germline gives CDR1 GTSNPN, CDR2 SVGIG (reference sequence). CDR3 length: 11 residues. The CDR3: CAWSVHNEQFF. CDR3 bases: TGTGCCTGGAGTGTCCACAATGAGCAGTTCTTC. Complete variable domain (other parts from reference TRBV30 and TRBJ2-1): SQTIHQWPATLVQPVGSPLSLECTVEGTSNPNLYWYRQAAGRGLQLLFYSVGIGQISSEVPQNLSASRPQDRQFILSSKKLLLSDSGFYLCAWSVHNEQFFGPGTRLTVL.

This clonotype was recorded many times. The V gene is TRBV12-3 or TRBV12-4, the J gene TRBJ2-7; the D gene is possibly TRBD2 (6 bases). Trimming cost V 3 bases and J 6 bases, with 12 bases left between them. This CDR3 comprises 13 residues. The DNA for the CDR3 is TGTGCCAGCAGTTTCAAGGAGGGATCCGAGCAGTACTTC. Translation gives CASSFKEGSEQYF.

This clonotype has at least ten counts. This chain links TRBV6-1 with TRBJ2-3; 14 nucleotides line up with TRBD2. The CDR3 is 16 amino acids. With 6 bases clipped from V and 6 bases from J, the junction kept 8 bases outside the gene matches. Germline V gene sequence: CDR1 MNHNS, CDR2 SASEGT. CDR3 in DNA: TGTGCCAGCAGAAAGGGACTAGCGGGGGCCCCTGATACGCAGTATTTT. Translation: CASRKGLAGAPDTQYF.

This clonotype occurred many times. V is TRBV5-1 and J is TRBJ1-4; TRBD1 is a possible D gene (5 bases). This CDR3 is built from 16 residues. Germline loops: CDR1 SGHRS, CDR2 YFSETQ. V was shortened by 1 base and J by 0 bases, with 10 bases between the two germline ends. The CDR3 sequence: CASSLTRVATNEKLFF. The CDR3 DNA is TGCGCCAGCAGCTTGACCAGGGTGGCAACTAATGAAAAACTGTTTTTT.

This clonotype was counted many times. The rearrangement links TRBV7-6 to TRBJ2-2; D not resolved. Germline assignment: CDR1 SGHVS and CDR2 FNYEAQ. CDR3 length: 11 amino acids. The ends were cut back, 3 bases at V and 6 bases at J, with 2 bases in the middle. CDR3 nucleotide sequence: TGTGCCAGCAGCTTTGCCGGGGAGCTGTTTTTT. Its protein is CASSFAGELFF.

J is TRBJ2-2 and V is TRBV5-4, with D hard to call. V lost 4 bases, J lost 1 base, and 8 bases lay in between. CDR3 size: 14 residues. CDR1 and CDR2 (germline): SGHNT, YYREEE (reference sequence). The CDR3 coding sequence is TGTGCCAGCAGCATACCTCTGAACACCGGGGAGCTGTTTTTT. Its protein is CASSIPLNTGELFF.

There are many counts of this clonotype. The rearrangement links TRBV29-1 to TRBJ2-1, with D possibly being TRBD1 (6 bases). Germline-derived CDR1 and CDR2 are SQVTM and ANQGSEA. The CDR3 is 15 amino acids. The V end was cut by 7 bases, the J end by 3 bases, with 19 bases between. In DNA form, the CDR3 reads TGCAGCGCCCCGTTGCAGGGGAAGGGCTACAATGAGCAGTTCTTC. Its translation is CSAPLQGKGYNEQFF.

Many counts were recorded for this clonotype. A read error may produce the germline difference seen at one junction end. The chain is built from TRBV5-1 and TRBJ1-1; D is unclear. Germline values: CDR1 SGHRS, CDR2 YFSETQ. This CDR3 is built from 14 residues. This CDR3 reads CASSLVAGNTEAFF. CDR3 bases: TGTGCCAGCAGCTTAGTGGCCGGGAACACTGAAGCTTTCTTT. The full variable domain, its missing parts supplied by reference TRBV5-1 and TRBJ1-1, is KAGVTQTPRYLIKTRGQQVTLSCSPISGHRSVSWYQQTPGQGLQFLFEYFSETQRNKGNFPGRFSGRQFSNSRSEMNVSTLELGDSALYLCASSLVAGNTEAFFGQGTRLTVV.

The table lists this clonotype with many counts. The chain joins TRBV5-1 to TRBJ2-1; tentative D call: TRBD2 (5 bases). CDR1 SGHRS and CDR2 YFSETQ come from the germline V gene. The CDR3 covers 13 residues. V lost 4 bases and J 8 bases, leaving 13 bases between the germline ends. The CDR3, as DNA: TGCGCCAGCAGCCGGGGTGGATTCGATGAGCAGTTCTTC. It is translated as CASSRGGFDEQFF.

This clonotype has ten or more counts. The CDR3 region has the DNA TGCAGTGCCCCGAGAAGAACGAGGGAGACCCAGTACTTC. Amino acid sequence: CSAPRRTRETQYF. This rearrangement joins TRBV20-1 to TRBJ2-5, with D unresolved. This CDR3 region has 13 residues. Germline values: CDR1 DFQATT, CDR2 SNEGSKA (reference sequence). V gave up 6 bases and J gave up 5 bases, with 16 bases separating them.

This clonotype was observed at least ten times. The chain carries TRBV15 and TRBJ2-7, with a weak D call TRBD1 (6 bases). The germline CDR1 and CDR2 sequences are LNHNV and YYDKDF (reference sequence). The germline V and J ends were trimmed by 0 bases and 0 bases, with 12 bases remaining between them. This CDR3 comprises 16 residues. The CDR3 here is CATSRDSGGLSYEQYF. The CDR3 coding sequence is TGTGCCACCAGCAGAGATAGTGGGGGCCTCTCCTACGAGCAGTACTTC.

This clonotype was counted many times. The rearrangement uses TRBV12-3 or TRBV12-4 and TRBJ2-3; D possibly corresponds to TRBD2 (6 bases). Deletions cut 6 bases from V and 3 bases from J, with 16 bases between. CDR3 length equals 15 residues. CDR3 DNA sequence: TGTGCCAGCAGCCACGGGACTCATATAACAGATACGCAGTATTTT. Translation: CASSHGTHITDTQYF.

This clonotype came up many times. V is TRBV10-3 and J is TRBJ2-7; 8 nucleotides line up with TRBD1. The CDR3 totals 13 residues. Germline V gene lookup returns CDR1 ENHRY and CDR2 SYGVKD. With V trimmed by 8 bases and J by 1 base, 4 bases remained unmatched. In DNA, the CDR3 is TGTGCCATCGGGGGACAGGTTTCCTACGAGCAGTACTTC. It encodes CAIGGQVSYEQYF.